In this sample, the clone carrying this T cell receptor beta chain turned up many times. Noted time point: newly diagnosed GD, antithyroid drugs for less than 3 months. Extracted PBMC RNA gave rise to the TCR library. This CDR3 is built from 17 residues. V gave up 0 bases and J gave up 1 base; unmatched junction bases: 7. Germline assignment: CDR1 SNHLY and CDR2 FYNNEI. According to the study, TCR beta libraries were built with iRepertoire HTBI primers and CDR3-region Arm-PCR. TCRdb used MiXCR to reprocess the multiplex PCR reads, holding one entry per CDR3 protein. The sample comprises over 200,000 distinct CDR3 sequences, approximately 18% of which are singletons, and 14% rests with the top ten. This sample was taken from a study of regulatory T cells in long-lasting Graves disease. This same sample was also part of a study on T cells in Graves' hyperthyroidism and ophthalmopathy.

The chain carries TRBV2 and TRBJ2-3; 7 bases agree with TRBD1. The source material was peripheral blood mononuclear cells (PBMCs), sampled at new diagnosis, from a patient treated with antithyroid drugs. The TCR comes from a woman aged 25-40 years with Graves disease. The CDR3 region is CASSEALTGWGTDTQYF. The CDR3 DNA reads as TGTGCCAGCAGTGAAGCGCTGACAGGGTGGGGCACAGATACGCAGTATTTT.